This TCR beta chain derives from a study of blood T cell repertoires in COVID-19. Overall study context: The origin of the acute and convalescent COVID-19 samples was the United States, Italy and Spain. Sample material is recorded as cDNA or gDNA derived from T cells, B-cell-depleted T cells, or PBMCs.

The germline V and J ends were trimmed by 2 bases and 2 bases, with 14 bases remaining between them. The CDR3 runs to 16 residues. CDR1 SGHTA and CDR2 FQGTGA come from the germline V gene. In the original analysis: Reference gene primer amplification gave estimated nucleated cell counts. Libraries were prepared by immunoSEQ multiplex PCR; TCRdb keeps only in-frame clonotypes and omits some of them. The V and J calls and the clone size are those of that table, but D and trimming were determined from the DNA. The data hold some 200,000 clones, with about 90% observed a single time. The sequence was collected from a man aged 55 to 69 with active or convalescent COVID-19. The material sequenced was peripheral blood. The chain employs TRBV7-3 and TRBJ2-3; tentative D call: TRBD1 (5 bases). CDR3 DNA sequence: TGTGCCAGCAGCTTAGGGCTAGGGGTGAACACAGATACGCAGTATTTT. Amino acids: CASSLGLGVNTDTQYF.